What follows are 32 T cell receptor beta chains derived from one specimen sequenced in a study of OX40 agonist ivuxolimab in advanced cancers. TCRdb's table, derived via immunoSEQ multiplex PCR, lists solely in-frame clones and lacks some. Seen here are roughly 53,000 clones, approximately 90% observed once, and the top ten hold roughly 1.5%. The sample was CD4+ or CD8+ T cells sorted from blood, taken in a trial of the OX40 agonist ivuxolimab. These receptors came from an adult with an advanced solid tumor such as melanoma, head and neck, liver or kidney cancer.

This rearrangement joins TRBV28 to TRBJ2-7; 8 bases align to TRBD1. V gave up 6 bases and J gave up 2 bases; unmatched junction bases: 3. Germline CDR1 is MDHEN and CDR2 is SYDVKM. This CDR3 contains 13 residues. This CDR3 is CASRPGQAYEQYF. CDR3 nucleotides: TGTGCCAGCAGACCGGGACAGGCCTACGAGCAGTACTTC.

This sequence joins TRBV29-1 and TRBJ2-2; D perhaps matches TRBD2 (5 bases). Trimming left V 6 bases short and J 1 base short, with 12 bases between. The CDR3 extends over 14 amino acids. Germline-derived CDR1 and CDR2 are SQVTM and ANQGSEA. The CDR3 protein is CSVDEGRNTGELFF. The CDR3 coding sequence is TGCAGCGTCGACGAGGGCCGGAACACCGGGGAGCTGTTTTTT.

The genes are TRBV4-1 and TRBJ1-3; D not resolved. The CDR3 has 16 residues. The V gene's germline CDR1 is MGHRA and CDR2 YSYEKL. Trimming pared 4 bases from V and 0 bases from J, leaving 13 bases between. The CDR3 is CASSREQTSSGNTIYF. As DNA, the CDR3 is TGCGCCAGCAGCCGGGAACAGACGTCCTCTGGAAACACCATATATTTT.

This chain links TRBV5-1 with TRBJ2-5, with 7 bases matching TRBD1. The J segment lost 2 bases and the V segment lost 5 bases, leaving 0 bases of the junction unmatched. The germline gives CDR1 SGHRS, CDR2 YFSETQ. The CDR3 spans 12 residues. The CDR3 loop reads CASRQGQETQYF. The CDR3 DNA reads TGCGCCAGCAGACAGGGGCAAGAGACCCAGTACTTC.

The rearrangement joins TRBV10-3 to TRBJ2-7; D gene unclear. V dropped 10 bases and J dropped 2 bases, with 12 bases sitting between them. Germline values: CDR1 ENHRY, CDR2 SYGVKD. The length of the CDR3 is 12 residues. The CDR3 sequence: CATRKGPYEQYF. CDR3 coding DNA: TGTGCCACCCGTAAGGGCCCCTACGAGCAGTACTTC.

The genes are TRBV1 and TRBJ1-3. TRBV1 has pseudogene status. This CDR3 is built from 16 residues. CDR3 bases: TGCACCAGCAGCCAAGATTTCGGAGTTTCTGGAAACACCATATATTTT. It yields the protein CTSSQDFGVSGNTIYF.

The V call is TRBV6-1, the J call TRBJ2-7, with unresolved D. The CDR3 is 14 residues long. Trimming took 3 bases from V and 2 from J, leaving 11 bases between them. Germline V gives CDR1 MNHNS, CDR2 SASEGT. CDR3 protein: CASSDGWGTYEQYF. The CDR3 nucleotides are TGTGCCAGCAGTGATGGATGGGGAACCTACGAGCAGTACTTC.

The chain uses TRBV4-2 and TRBJ1-5, with a possible D match to TRBD1 (6 bases). With 0 bases removed from V and 4 bases from J, the gap between germline ends came to 13 bases. The germline CDR1 and CDR2 sequences are LGHNA and YNFKEQ. There are 16 residues in the CDR3. CDR3 amino acids: CASSQEYRVGNQPQHF. CDR3 in DNA: TGTGCCAGCAGCCAAGAATACAGGGTCGGGAATCAGCCCCAGCATTTT.

This clone was recorded only once. The chain links TRBV4-2 to TRBJ2-3; 7 nucleotides line up with TRBD1. The junction had 7 bases not matched to a gene; V was cut back by 3 bases and J by 4 bases. Germline V gene data show CDR1 as LGHNA and CDR2 as YNFKEQ. CDR3 length: 15 amino acids. Written as DNA, the CDR3 is TGTGCCAGCAGCCACTTAGACAGGGACGCAGATACGCAGTATTTT. Translated: CASSHLDRDADTQYF.

The V call is TRBV10-1, the J call TRBJ2-7; unclear D gene. Deletions cut 0 bases from V and 1 base from J, with 7 bases between. CDR1 and CDR2 from the germline V gene are WNHNN and SYGVQD (reference sequence). This CDR3 spans 14 amino acids. CDR3 in amino acids: CASSESGRSYEQYF. CDR3 in DNA: TGCGCCAGCAGTGAGTCGGGTAGATCCTACGAGCAGTACTTC.

As DNA, the CDR3 is TGTGCCATCAGTGAGCAGCGGGAGCAGTTCTTC. It yields the protein CAISEQREQFF. The V call is TRBV10-3, the J call TRBJ2-1, with a possible D match to TRBD2 (5 bases). Trimming took off 2 bases at V and 10 bases at J, with 6 bases between the two ends. This CDR3 contains 11 residues. Germline CDR1 ENHRY, CDR2 SYGVKD.

This clone has only one observation. The chain recombines TRBV9 with TRBJ2-3; 7 nucleotides align to TRBD1. Germline CDR1 SGDLS, CDR2 YYNGEE. The junction had 5 bases not matched to a gene; V was cut back by 2 bases and J by 8 bases. This CDR3 region has 13 residues. CDR3 sequence: CASSVTGDGTQYF. Written as DNA, the CDR3 is TGTGCCAGCAGCGTCACAGGGGACGGTACGCAGTATTTT.

This chain uses TRBV6-4 with TRBJ2-1; D gene uncertain. Trimming pared 3 bases from V and 4 bases from J, leaving 10 bases between. The CDR3 length is 14 residues. Germline V gives CDR1 MRHNA, CDR2 SNTAGT. CDR3 region: CASSEGGPYNEQFF. In nucleotides, the CDR3 is TGTGCCAGCAGTGAGGGCGGCCCTTACAATGAGCAGTTCTTC.

The genes are TRBV9 and TRBJ2-5; 9 bases match TRBD1. Germline V gives CDR1 SGDLS, CDR2 YYNGEE. CDR3 length: 15 amino acids. Germline trimming cut 1 base from V and 2 bases from J; bases unmatched to any gene: 3. The CDR3 is CASSVRTGVQETQYF. The CDR3 region has the DNA TGTGCCAGCAGCGTAAGGACAGGGGTTCAAGAGACCCAGTACTTC.

The rearrangement links TRBV5-1 to TRBJ2-1, with a tentative D call TRBD1 (6 bases). The CDR3 is made up of 16 amino acids. Germline loops: CDR1 SGHRS, CDR2 YFSETQ. V was shortened by 0 bases and J by 5 bases, with 15 bases between the two germline ends. CDR3 sequence reads: CASSLVSRGFNNEQFF. The CDR3 bases are TGCGCCAGCAGCTTGGTAAGCAGGGGTTTCAACAATGAGCAGTTCTTC.

The rearrangement uses TRBV10-3 and TRBJ1-1; 7 nucleotides match TRBD1. CDR1 and CDR2 (germline): ENHRY, SYGVKD. Trimming took 10 bases from V and 6 from J; bases not matched to a gene: 17. This CDR3 has 15 residues. CDR3 coding DNA: TGTGCCAGCTCCGATCGAGGGGGCGCCGCCTCTGAAGCTTTCTTT. It yields the protein CASSDRGGAASEAFF.

The CDR3 region is CASSQDGIATNEKLFF. The CDR3 bases are TGTGCCAGCAGCCAAGACGGCATAGCAACTAATGAAAAACTGTTTTTT. This chain links TRBV5-4 with TRBJ1-4; no reliable D call. The CDR3 covers 16 residues. V lost 4 bases and J 0 bases, leaving 13 bases between the germline ends. Germline V gene lookup returns CDR1 SGHNT and CDR2 YYREEE (reference sequence).

The chain links TRBV7-8 to TRBJ1-2, with TRBD1 identical over 7 bases. Per the germline V gene, CDR1 is SGHVS and CDR2 is FQNEAQ. The CDR3 has 16 residues. V lost 5 bases and J lost 7; bases outside the gene matches: 16. CDR3 loop: CASSLKTGTAKVGYTF. The DNA of the CDR3 is TGTGCCAGCAGCCTGAAGACCGGGACAGCCAAGGTTGGCTACACCTTC.

CDR3 loop: CASSLVATGRNEQFF. The CDR3 bases are TGTGCCAGCAGTTTAGTGGCGACAGGGAGAAATGAGCAGTTCTTC. This chain links TRBV2 with TRBJ2-1, with TRBD1 identical over 7 bases. Germline V lookup: CDR1 SNHLY, CDR2 FYNNEI. This CDR3 contains 15 residues. V lost 5 bases, J lost 7 bases, and 11 bases stayed unmatched.

J is TRBJ2-5 and V is TRBV15; TRBD2 aligns across 7 bases. The germline V gene has CDR1 LNHNV and CDR2 YYDKDF (reference sequence). This CDR3 has 16 amino acids. V dropped 3 bases and J dropped 1; count of bases not matched to a gene: 8. This CDR3 reads CATSSVGGLTQETQYF. The CDR3 nucleotides read TGTGCCACCAGCAGCGTCGGGGGACTAACCCAAGAGACCCAGTACTTC.

This clone came up once. The rearrangement uses TRBV2 and TRBJ2-6; the D gene is possibly TRBD2 (5 bases). The CDR3 has 16 residues. Trimming took 4 bases from V and 0 from J, leaving 10 bases between them. Germline loops: CDR1 SNHLY, CDR2 FYNNEI. CDR3 amino acids: CASSGTVSSGANVLTF. CDR3 DNA: TGTGCCAGCAGTGGGACTGTAAGCTCTGGGGCCAACGTCCTGACTTTC.

The chain links TRBV9 to TRBJ2-6; a weak D match, TRBD2 (5 bases). The CDR3 contains 17 residues. Germline assignment: CDR1 SGDLS and CDR2 YYNGEE. The V gene lost 3 bases and the J gene lost 4 bases, with 17 bases spanning the gap. CDR3 sequence: CASSGLSVGLGANVLTF. In DNA, the CDR3 is TGTGCCAGCAGCGGACTATCAGTGGGTTTGGGGGCCAACGTCCTGACTTTC. The full variable domain, in which reference TRBV9 and TRBJ2-6 provide the parts outside the CDR3, is DSGVTQTPKHLITATGQRVTLRCSPRSGDLSVYWYQQSLDQGLQFLIQYYNGEERAKGNILERFSAQQFPDLHSELNLSSLELGDSALYFCASSGLSVGLGANVLTFGAGSRLTVL.

The rearrangement links TRBV7-9 to TRBJ1-2; D call uncertain. This CDR3 comprises 14 residues. Germline lookup yields CDR1 SEHNR and CDR2 FQNEAQ (reference sequence). Trimming cost V 8 bases and J 4 bases, with 17 bases left between them. The CDR3 region is CASPEGSGSYGYTF. The CDR3 nucleotides read TGTGCCAGCCCCGAGGGCTCCGGGAGCTATGGCTACACCTTC.

The gene calls are TRBV28 and TRBJ1-1; D ambiguous. This CDR3 has 12 residues. V was shortened by 8 bases and J by 6 bases, with 13 bases between the two germline ends. Per germline, CDR1 MDHEN and CDR2 SYDVKM. The CDR3 nucleotides are TGTGCCAGCGGGCTGGGGTTGCCTGAAGCTTTCTTT. Translation: CASGLGLPEAFF. The whole variable domain, filled in from reference TRBV28 and TRBJ1-1, reads DVKVTQSSRYLVKRTGEKVFLECVQDMDHENMFWYRQDPGLGLRLIYFSYDVKMKEKGDIPEGYSVSREKKERFSLILESASTNQTSMYLCASGLGLPEAFFGQGTRLTVV.

This chain links TRBV2 with TRBJ2-7; a possible D gene is TRBD1 (6 bases). Germline CDR1 is SNHLY and CDR2 is FYNNEI. Trimming took 5 bases from V and 1 from J, leaving 12 bases between them. The CDR3 totals 14 residues. Here the CDR3 reads CASSLQGHSYEQYF. CDR3 DNA: TGTGCCAGCAGTTTACAGGGCCATTCCTACGAGCAGTACTTC.

This clone was picked up a small number of times. This sequence joins TRBV5-5 and TRBJ2-2, with TRBD1 matching over 7 bases. The CDR3 is 16 amino acids. Germline CDR1 and CDR2: SGHKS and YYEKEE (reference sequence). After removal of 0 bases from V and 7 bases from J, the junction contained 9 bases not matched to a gene. CDR3 loop: CASSLETGRGNGELFF. The CDR3 DNA reads as TGTGCCAGCAGCTTGGAGACAGGGCGAGGGAACGGGGAGCTGTTTTTT.

The chain uses TRBV5-1 and TRBJ1-4; the D gene is possibly TRBD1 (5 bases). The CDR3 contains 16 residues. The V gene lost 2 bases and the J gene lost 7 bases, with 18 bases spanning the gap. Looked up from germline, CDR1 is SGHRS and CDR2 is YFSETQ. CDR3 in DNA: TGCGCCAGCAGCTTTGGCAGGGAGAGGTTTGGTGAAAAACTGTTTTTT. As protein: CASSFGRERFGEKLFF.

The chain carries TRBV6-5 and TRBJ1-1, with a possible D match to TRBD1 (6 bases). Trimming cost V 6 bases and J 11 bases, with 13 bases left between them. The length of the CDR3 is 11 residues. The germline V gene has CDR1 MNHEY and CDR2 SVGAGI. For the CDR3, the DNA is TGTGCCAGCAGCGAGACAGGCAATGCTTTCTTT. Protein sequence: CASSETGNAFF.

This chain links TRBV9 with TRBJ1-2; 8 nucleotides line up with TRBD1. This CDR3 spans 16 amino acids. V dropped 4 bases and J dropped 8; count of bases not matched to a gene: 16. From germline, CDR1 is SGDLS and CDR2 YYNGEE. Here the CDR3 DNA reads TGTGCCAGCAGCACAAACAGGGGGGGCGGTTCAAACGGCTACACCTTC. This translates into CASSTNRGGGSNGYTF.

The chain combines TRBV6-1 with TRBJ1-2, with TRBD1 identical over 9 bases. The CDR3 is made up of 16 amino acids. Germline lookup yields CDR1 MNHNS and CDR2 SASEGT. With V trimmed by 1 base and J by 8 bases, 11 bases remained unmatched. The chain's CDR3 is CASSEETFGTGLGYTF. The CDR3 nucleotides read TGTGCCAGCAGTGAAGAGACTTTTGGGACAGGGCTCGGCTACACCTTC.

This clone was counted a single time. The CDR3: CASSTSAGGSQETQYF. The CDR3 DNA reads TGTGCCAGCAGCACGTCAGCGGGGGGGAGCCAAGAGACCCAGTACTTC. The rearrangement joins TRBV7-2 to TRBJ2-5; 10 bases agree with TRBD2. The J segment lost 1 base and the V segment lost 5 bases, leaving 7 bases of the junction unmatched. Germline values: CDR1 SGHTA, CDR2 FQGNSA. The CDR3 has 16 residues.

This clone appeared a single time. V and J are TRBV6-1 and TRBJ2-7; D is unclear. The V and J ends lost 5 bases and 2 bases respectively, with 10 bases between them. This CDR3 comprises 13 residues. Germline lookup yields CDR1 MNHNS and CDR2 SASEGT. The CDR3 DNA is TGTGCCAGCAGTTATTCAATCGCCTACGAGCAGTACTTC. Translating gives CASSYSIAYEQYF.